Here is one T cell receptor (beta chain) with its context. The antigen remains undetermined. These data are taken from a study of cytotoxic CD8 clonotypes in ibrutinib-treated CLL. Study at large: Outcomes included some 24 partial and 2 complete responses; after median roughly 66 months, roughly 14 stayed remitted and roughly twelve progressed. It was after a median 12 months of treatment, range 6 to 36, that response samples were taken.

The study's findings and limits: Higher clonality was seen at ibrutinib response and a return toward baseline at progression.

The CDR3 extends over 14 amino acids. Germline-derived CDR1 and CDR2 are MNHEY and SVGAGI. Between the trimmed V and J ends, which lost 0 bases and 3 bases, there was a span of 6 bases. The sequencing depth, 1 in 200,000 to 1 in 1 million T cells, was the target. Only in-frame clones appear in the TCRdb table, and some are missing; sequencing was by immunoSEQ multiplex PCR. The sample holds roughly 180,000 clones, about 72% seen once. The sequence was obtained from a human donor with chronic lymphocytic leukemia. The source was PBMCs, collected after 24 months of ibrutinib treatment. The chain employs TRBV6-5 and TRBJ1-3, with no clear D. CDR3 loop: CASSYSGSGNTIYF. In DNA, the CDR3 is TGTGCCAGCAGTTACTCCGGGAGTGGAAACACCATATATTTT.